These T cell receptor beta chains were read from a single sample in a study of blood T cell repertoires in COVID-19. Clones were read by immunoSEQ multiplex PCR, and TCRdb kept only the in-frame ones, dropping some. This sample carries some 50,000 clones, under 80% of them seen once, and the ten largest clones take around 5%. The specimen sequenced was peripheral blood. The source of these receptors is a human donor in a cohort sampled during active COVID-19. Both conserved end residues are part of each CDR3. Fields, in order: V gene, clone size, J gene, D gene, CDR3 DNA, CDR3 protein. D genes are given only for firm matches. Clone size is stated in some rows and not others, as once, few, many or a class when expanded.

v_gene: TRBV2
abundance: once
j_gene: TRBJ1-6
d_gene: TRBD1
CDR3nt: TGTGCCAGCAGTGAAGCGTACTCCGGGACAGGGGGCTCCTATAATTCACCCCTCCACTTT
CDR3aa: CASSEAYSGTGGSYNSPLHF

v_gene: TRBV24-1
abundance: .
j_gene: TRBJ2-7
d_gene: TRBD1
CDR3nt: TGTGCCACCAGTGGTACCCGGGACAGCTCCTACGAGCAGTACTTC
CDR3aa: CATSGTRDSSYEQYF

v_gene: TRBV6-2/TRBV6-3
abundance: .
j_gene: TRBJ1-1
d_gene: TRBD1
CDR3nt: TGTGCCAGCAGCAACAGGGGAAGTGGTACTGAAGCTTTCTTT
CDR3aa: CASSNRGSGTEAFF

v_gene: TRBV6-5
abundance: .
j_gene: TRBJ1-1
d_gene: .
CDR3nt: TGTGCCAGCAGTTACCAGGGTAGCACTGAAGCTTTCTTT
CDR3aa: CASSYQGSTEAFF

v_gene: TRBV18
abundance: few
j_gene: TRBJ1-1
d_gene: TRBD1
CDR3nt: TGTGCCAGCTCACCTGGGACAGACTTCATGAACACTGAAGCTTTCTTT
CDR3aa: CASSPGTDFMNTEAFF

v_gene: TRBV5-8
abundance: .
j_gene: TRBJ2-2
d_gene: TRBD1
CDR3nt: TGTGCCAGCAGAAGGACAGGGGTGAACACCGGGGAGCTGTTTTTT
CDR3aa: CASRRTGVNTGELFF

v_gene: TRBV10-3
abundance: .
j_gene: TRBJ1-1
d_gene: .
CDR3nt: TGTGCCATCAGATCAAACACTGAAGCTTTCTTT
CDR3aa: CAIRSNTEAFF

v_gene: TRBV12-3/TRBV12-4
abundance: .
j_gene: TRBJ1-5
d_gene: .
CDR3nt: TGTGCCAGCAGCAGACAGTTGAATCAGCCCCAGCATTTT
CDR3aa: CASSRQLNQPQHF

v_gene: TRBV25-1
abundance: .
j_gene: TRBJ1-2
d_gene: TRBD1
CDR3nt: TGTGCCAGCAGGGGACCGGGACAGGGTTTTCGCGGCTACACCTTC
CDR3aa: CASRGPGQGFRGYTF

v_gene: TRBV5-5
abundance: once
j_gene: TRBJ1-2
d_gene: TRBD1
CDR3nt: TGTGCCAGCAGCTTACCGGGACTCAACAGGGGGAACTATGGCTACACCTTC
CDR3aa: CASSLPGLNRGNYGYTF

v_gene: TRBV11-2
abundance: once
j_gene: TRBJ2-7
d_gene: .
CDR3nt: TGTGCCAGCAGCTTGGGACATTTCGGGGATGAGCAGTACTTC
CDR3aa: CASSLGHFGDEQYF

v_gene: TRBV29-1
abundance: few
j_gene: TRBJ1-2
d_gene: .
CDR3nt: TGCAGCGTTCAGAGGGTAGGATCTCGTGGCTACACCTTC
CDR3aa: CSVQRVGSRGYTF

v_gene: TRBV30
abundance: .
j_gene: TRBJ2-7
d_gene: .
CDR3nt: TGTGCCTGGAGTCCTGCCCCCCCACAGGGGCAGTACTTC
CDR3aa: CAWSPAPPQGQYF

v_gene: TRBV7-9
abundance: .
j_gene: TRBJ1-2
d_gene: TRBD1
CDR3nt: TGTGCCAGCAGCACCAGGGGGCTCTATGGCTACACCTTC
CDR3aa: CASSTRGLYGYTF

v_gene: TRBV2
abundance: .
j_gene: TRBJ2-7
d_gene: TRBD1
CDR3nt: TGTGCCAGCTGGGGGACAGGAGAGCGCTACGAGCAGTACTTC
CDR3aa: CASWGTGERYEQYF

v_gene: TRBV19
abundance: .
j_gene: TRBJ2-6
d_gene: .
CDR3nt: TGTGCCAGTACCACCTACGGAGGGGTCGCCGGGGCCAACGTCCTGACTTTC
CDR3aa: CASTTYGGVAGANVLTF